Sequencing of this T cell receptor (beta chain) was carried out in a study of blood T cell repertoires in COVID-19. Study context: The samples span acute and convalescent COVID-19 from the United States, Italy and Spain. In each case, the material was cDNA or gDNA derived from T cells, B-cell-depleted T cells, or PBMCs.

The V segment lost 4 bases and the J segment 4 bases; nucleotides outside the gene matches: 7. Looked up from germline, CDR1 is SGHRS and CDR2 is YFSETQ. This CDR3 contains 15 residues. In the original processing: Amplification with reference gene primers provided the estimates of nucleated cell counts. Using immunoSEQ multiplex PCR, the repertoire was profiled, and TCRdb retains in-frame clones only, with some absent. For V, J and clone size, that table is used; D and trimming come from the DNA. The sample lists fewer than 90,000 clones, 75% to 90% seen once, with over 12% in the top ten. The sample was peripheral blood. The receptor was derived from a male donor with acute or convalescent COVID-19. The genes are TRBV5-1 and TRBJ1-4, with 7 bases identical to TRBD1. The CDR3 DNA reads as TGCGCCAGCAGCCTCGGGACAGCTAATAATGAAAAACTGTTTTTT. Translated: CASSLGTANNEKLFF.